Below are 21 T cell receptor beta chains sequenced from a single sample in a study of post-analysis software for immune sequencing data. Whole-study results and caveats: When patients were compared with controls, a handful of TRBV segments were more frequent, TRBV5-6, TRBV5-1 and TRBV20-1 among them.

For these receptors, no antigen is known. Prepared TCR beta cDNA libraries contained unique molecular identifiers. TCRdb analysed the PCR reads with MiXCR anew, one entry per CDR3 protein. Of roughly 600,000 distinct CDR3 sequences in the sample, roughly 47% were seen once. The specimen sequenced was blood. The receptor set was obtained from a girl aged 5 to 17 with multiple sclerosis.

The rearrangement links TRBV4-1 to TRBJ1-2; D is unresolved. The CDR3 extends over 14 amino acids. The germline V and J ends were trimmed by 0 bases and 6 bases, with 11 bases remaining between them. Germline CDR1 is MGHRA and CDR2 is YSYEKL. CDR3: CASSQDRACHGYTF. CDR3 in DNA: TGCGCCAGCAGCCAAGATCGGGCATGCCATGGCTACACCTTC.

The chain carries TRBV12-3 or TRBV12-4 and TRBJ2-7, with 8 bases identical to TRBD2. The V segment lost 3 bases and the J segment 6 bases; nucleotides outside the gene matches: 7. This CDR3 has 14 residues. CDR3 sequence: CASSLPGGRREQYF. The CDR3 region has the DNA TGTGCCAGCAGTTTGCCGGGAGGGCGACGCGAGCAGTACTTC.

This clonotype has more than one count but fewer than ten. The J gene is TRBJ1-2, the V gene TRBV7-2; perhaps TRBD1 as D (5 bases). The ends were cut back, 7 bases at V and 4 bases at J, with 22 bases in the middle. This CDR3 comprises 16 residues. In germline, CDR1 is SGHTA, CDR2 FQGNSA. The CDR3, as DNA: TGTGCCAGCACCCTTCAGTGGGGCACAGACGCCTATGGCTACACCTTC. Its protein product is CASTLQWGTDAYGYTF.

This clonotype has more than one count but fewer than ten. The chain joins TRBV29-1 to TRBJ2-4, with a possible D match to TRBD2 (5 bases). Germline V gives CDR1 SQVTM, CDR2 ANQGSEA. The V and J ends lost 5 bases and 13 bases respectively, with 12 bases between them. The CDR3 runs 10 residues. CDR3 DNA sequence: TGCAGCGTTCTAGCCTACGGGCAGTACTTC. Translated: CSVLAYGQYF.

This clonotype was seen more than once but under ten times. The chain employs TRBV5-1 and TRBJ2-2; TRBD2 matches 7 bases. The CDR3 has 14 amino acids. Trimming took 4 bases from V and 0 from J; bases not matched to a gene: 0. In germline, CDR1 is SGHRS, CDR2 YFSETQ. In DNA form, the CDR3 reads TGCGCCAGCAGCGGACTAGCGAACACCGGGGAGCTGTTTTTT. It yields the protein CASSGLANTGELFF.

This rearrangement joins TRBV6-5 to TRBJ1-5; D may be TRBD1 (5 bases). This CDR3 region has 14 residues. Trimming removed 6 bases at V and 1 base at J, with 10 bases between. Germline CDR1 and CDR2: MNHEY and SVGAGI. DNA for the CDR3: TGTGCCAGCAGGCCACGGGACAGCAATCAGCCCCAGCATTTT. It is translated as CASRPRDSNQPQHF.

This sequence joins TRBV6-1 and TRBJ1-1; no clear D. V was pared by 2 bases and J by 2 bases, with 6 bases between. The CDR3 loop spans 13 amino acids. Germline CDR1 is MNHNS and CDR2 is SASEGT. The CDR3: CASSELLNTEAFF. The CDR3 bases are TGTGCCAGCAGTGAACTCCTCAACACTGAAGCTTTCTTT.

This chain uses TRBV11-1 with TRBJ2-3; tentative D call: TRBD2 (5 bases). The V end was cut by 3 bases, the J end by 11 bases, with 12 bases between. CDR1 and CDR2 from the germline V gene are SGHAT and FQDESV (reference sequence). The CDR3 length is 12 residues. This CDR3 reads CASSFASAGQYF. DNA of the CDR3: TGTGCCAGCAGCTTTGCATCGGCGGGGCAGTATTTT.

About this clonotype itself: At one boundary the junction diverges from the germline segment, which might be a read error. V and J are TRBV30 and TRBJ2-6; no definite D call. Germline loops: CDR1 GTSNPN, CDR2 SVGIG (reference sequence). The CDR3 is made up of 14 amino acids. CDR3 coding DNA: TGCGCCTGGCGCCCTTACCCTGGGGCCAACGTCCTGACTTTC. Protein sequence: CAWRPYPGANVLTF.

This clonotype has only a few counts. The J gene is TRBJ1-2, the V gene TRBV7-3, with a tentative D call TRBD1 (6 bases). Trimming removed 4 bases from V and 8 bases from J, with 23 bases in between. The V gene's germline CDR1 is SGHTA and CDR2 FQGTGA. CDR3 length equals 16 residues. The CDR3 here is CASSSASMTGSAGYTF. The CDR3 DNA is TGTGCCAGCAGCTCCGCATCTATGACAGGATCGGCGGGCTACACCTTC.

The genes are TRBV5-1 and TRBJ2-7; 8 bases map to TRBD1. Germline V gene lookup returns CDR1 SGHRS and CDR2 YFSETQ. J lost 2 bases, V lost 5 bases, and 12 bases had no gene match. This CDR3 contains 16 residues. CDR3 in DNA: TGCGCCAGCAGACAAAAGACAGGGGCTATCGCCTACGAGCAGTACTTC. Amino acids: CASRQKTGAIAYEQYF.

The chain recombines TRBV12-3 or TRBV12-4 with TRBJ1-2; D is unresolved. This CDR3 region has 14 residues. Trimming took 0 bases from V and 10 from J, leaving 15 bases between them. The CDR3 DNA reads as TGTGCCAGCAGTTTAGCCAACACCATTCCCGACTACACCTTC. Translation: CASSLANTIPDYTF.

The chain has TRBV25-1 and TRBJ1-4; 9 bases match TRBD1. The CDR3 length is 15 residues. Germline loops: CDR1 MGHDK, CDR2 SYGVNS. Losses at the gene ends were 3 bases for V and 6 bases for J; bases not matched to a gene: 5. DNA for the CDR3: TGTGCCAGCAGTGACCCGGGACAGGGAGATGAAAAACTGTTTTTT. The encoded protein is CASSDPGQGDEKLFF.

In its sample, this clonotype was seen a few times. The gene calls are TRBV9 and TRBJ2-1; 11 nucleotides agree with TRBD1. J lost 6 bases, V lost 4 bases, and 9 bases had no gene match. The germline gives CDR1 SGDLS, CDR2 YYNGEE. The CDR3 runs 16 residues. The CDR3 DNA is TGTGCCAGCAGCTTTCCGGGACAGGGGGGGGGCAATGAGCAGTTCTTC. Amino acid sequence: CASSFPGQGGGNEQFF.

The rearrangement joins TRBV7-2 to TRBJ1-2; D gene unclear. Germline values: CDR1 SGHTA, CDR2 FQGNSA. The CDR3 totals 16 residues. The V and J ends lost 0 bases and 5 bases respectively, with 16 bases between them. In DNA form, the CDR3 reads TGTGCCAGCAGCTTAGCCGCGGCCTCCTTGTTTTATGGCTACACCTTC. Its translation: CASSLAAASLFYGYTF.

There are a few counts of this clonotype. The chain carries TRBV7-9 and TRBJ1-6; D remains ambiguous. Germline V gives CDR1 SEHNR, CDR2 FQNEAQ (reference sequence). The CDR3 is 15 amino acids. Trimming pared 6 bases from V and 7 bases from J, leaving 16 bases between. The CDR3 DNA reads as TGTGCCAGCAGTTTGCCTTTCGGATTCAATTCACCCCTCCACTTT. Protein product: CASSLPFGFNSPLHF.

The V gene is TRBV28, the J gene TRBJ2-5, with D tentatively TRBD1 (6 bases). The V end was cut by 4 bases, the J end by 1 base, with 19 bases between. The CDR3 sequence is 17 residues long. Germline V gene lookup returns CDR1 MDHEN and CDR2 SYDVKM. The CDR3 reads CASSSKLGQGRQETQYF. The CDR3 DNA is TGTGCCAGCAGTTCAAAACTCGGGCAGGGGCGCCAAGAGACCCAGTACTTC.

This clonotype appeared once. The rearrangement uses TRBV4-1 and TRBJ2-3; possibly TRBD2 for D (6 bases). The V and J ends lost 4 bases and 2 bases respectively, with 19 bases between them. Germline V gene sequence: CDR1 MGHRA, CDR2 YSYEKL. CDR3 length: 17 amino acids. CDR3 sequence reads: CASSRVPDGSNTDTQYF. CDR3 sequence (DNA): TGCGCCAGCAGCCGAGTTCCTGACGGGAGTAACACAGATACGCAGTATTTT.

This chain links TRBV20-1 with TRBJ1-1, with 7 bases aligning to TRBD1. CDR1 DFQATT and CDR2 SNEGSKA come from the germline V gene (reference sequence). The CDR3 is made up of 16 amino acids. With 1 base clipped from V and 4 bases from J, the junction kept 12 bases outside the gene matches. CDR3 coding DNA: TGCAGTGCTAGAGGGGGGGCAGGGGGTCAGGGCACTGAAGCTTTCTTT. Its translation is CSARGGAGGQGTEAFF.

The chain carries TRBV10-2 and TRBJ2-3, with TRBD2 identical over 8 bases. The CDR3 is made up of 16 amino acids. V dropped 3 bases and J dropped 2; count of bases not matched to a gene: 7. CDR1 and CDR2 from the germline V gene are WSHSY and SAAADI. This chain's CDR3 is CASSDFGGGSTDTQYF. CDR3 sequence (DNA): TGCGCCAGCAGTGATTTCGGCGGGGGGTCCACAGATACGCAGTATTTT.

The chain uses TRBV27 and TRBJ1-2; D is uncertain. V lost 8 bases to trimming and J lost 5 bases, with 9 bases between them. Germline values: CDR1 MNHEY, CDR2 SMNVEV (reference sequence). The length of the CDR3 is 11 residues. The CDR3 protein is CASGIGYGYTF. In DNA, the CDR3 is TGTGCCAGCGGAATAGGGTATGGCTACACCTTC.